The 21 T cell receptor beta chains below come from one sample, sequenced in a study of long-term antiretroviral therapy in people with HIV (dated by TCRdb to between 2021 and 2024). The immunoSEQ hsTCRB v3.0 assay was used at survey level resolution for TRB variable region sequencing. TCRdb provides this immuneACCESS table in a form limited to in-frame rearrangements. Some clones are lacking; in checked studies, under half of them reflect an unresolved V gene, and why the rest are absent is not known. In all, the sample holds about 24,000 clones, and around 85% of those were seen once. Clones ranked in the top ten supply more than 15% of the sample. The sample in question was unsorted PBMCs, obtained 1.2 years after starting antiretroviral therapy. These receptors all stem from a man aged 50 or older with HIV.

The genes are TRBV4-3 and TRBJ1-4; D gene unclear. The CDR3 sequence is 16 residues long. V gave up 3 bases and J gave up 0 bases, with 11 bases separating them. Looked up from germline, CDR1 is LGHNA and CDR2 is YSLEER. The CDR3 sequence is CASSQVRGSTNEKLFF. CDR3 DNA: TGCGCCAGCAGCCAGGTACGCGGCTCAACTAATGAAAAACTGTTTTTT.

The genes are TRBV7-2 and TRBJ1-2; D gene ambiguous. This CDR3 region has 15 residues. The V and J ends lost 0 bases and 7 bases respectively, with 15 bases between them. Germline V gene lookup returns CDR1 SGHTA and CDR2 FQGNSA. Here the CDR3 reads CASSLAGLEKGGYTF. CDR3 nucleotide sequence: TGTGCCAGCAGCTTAGCCGGACTAGAGAAAGGTGGCTACACCTTC.

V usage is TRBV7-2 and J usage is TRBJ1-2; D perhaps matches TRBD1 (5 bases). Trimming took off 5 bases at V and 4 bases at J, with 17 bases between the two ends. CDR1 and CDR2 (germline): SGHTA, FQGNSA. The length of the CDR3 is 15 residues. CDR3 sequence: CASSEQVLQAYGYTF. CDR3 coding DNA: TGTGCCAGCAGCGAACAGGTTCTGCAGGCCTATGGCTACACCTTC.

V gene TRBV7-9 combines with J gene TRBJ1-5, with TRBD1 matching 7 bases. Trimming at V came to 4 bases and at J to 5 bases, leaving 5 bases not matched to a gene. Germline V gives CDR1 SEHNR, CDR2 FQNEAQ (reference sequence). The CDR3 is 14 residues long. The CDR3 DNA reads TGTGCCAGCAGCTCGACAGGGAGCGATCAGCCCCAGCATTTT. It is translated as CASSSTGSDQPQHF.

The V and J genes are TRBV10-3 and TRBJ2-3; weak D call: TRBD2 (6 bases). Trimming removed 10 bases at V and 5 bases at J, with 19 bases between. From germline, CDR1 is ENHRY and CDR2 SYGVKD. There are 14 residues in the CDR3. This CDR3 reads CATRDVAPIDTQYF. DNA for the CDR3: TGTGCCACGCGGGACGTGGCACCCATAGATACGCAGTATTTT.

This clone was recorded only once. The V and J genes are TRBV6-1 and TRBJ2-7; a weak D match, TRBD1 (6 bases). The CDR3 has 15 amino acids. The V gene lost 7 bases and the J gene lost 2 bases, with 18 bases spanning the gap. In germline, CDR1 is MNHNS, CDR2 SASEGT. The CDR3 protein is CASNGQGSGPYEQYF. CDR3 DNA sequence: TGTGCCAGCAATGGTCAGGGGAGCGGCCCCTACGAGCAGTACTTC.

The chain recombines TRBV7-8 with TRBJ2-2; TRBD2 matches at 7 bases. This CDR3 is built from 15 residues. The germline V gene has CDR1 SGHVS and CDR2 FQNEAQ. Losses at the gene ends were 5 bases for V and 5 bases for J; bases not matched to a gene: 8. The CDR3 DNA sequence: TGTGCCAGCAGCCCGGTGGGGGGGAGGACCGGGGAGCTGTTTTTT. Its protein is CASSPVGGRTGELFF.

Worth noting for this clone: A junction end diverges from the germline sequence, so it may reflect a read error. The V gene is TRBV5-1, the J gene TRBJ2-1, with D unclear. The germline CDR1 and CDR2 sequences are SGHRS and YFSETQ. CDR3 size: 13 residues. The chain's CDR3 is CASSLVVGRSEIF. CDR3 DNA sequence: TGCGCCAGCAGCTTGGTAGTCGGCCGTTCTGAAATCTTC. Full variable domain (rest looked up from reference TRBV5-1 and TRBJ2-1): KAGVTQTPRYLIKTRGQQVTLSCSPISGHRSVSWYQQTPGQGLQFLFEYFSETQRNKGNFPGRFSGRQFSNSRSEMNVSTLELGDSALYLCASSLVVGRSEIFGPGTRLTVL.

CDR3 bases: TGTGCCAGCAGTTTTTCGCTCAACCCGGGGCGGCGTAGGGTGGGGGAGCTGTTTTTT. Its protein is CASSFSLNPGRRRVGELFF. J is TRBJ2-2 and V is TRBV28; D possibly matches TRBD1 or TRBD2 (5 bases each). The CDR3 loop spans 19 amino acids. Trimming removed 3 bases from V and 8 bases from J, with 28 bases in between. Germline values: CDR1 MDHEN, CDR2 SYDVKM.

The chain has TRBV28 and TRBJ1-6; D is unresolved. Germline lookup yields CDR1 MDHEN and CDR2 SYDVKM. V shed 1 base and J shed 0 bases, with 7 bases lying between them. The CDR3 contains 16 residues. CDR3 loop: CASSLLQDSYNSPLHF. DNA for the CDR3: TGTGCCAGCAGTTTATTGCAGGACTCCTATAATTCACCCCTCCACTTT.

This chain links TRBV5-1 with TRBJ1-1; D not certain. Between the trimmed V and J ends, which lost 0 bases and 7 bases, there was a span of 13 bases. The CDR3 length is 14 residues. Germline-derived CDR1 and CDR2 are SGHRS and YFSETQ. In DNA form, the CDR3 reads TGCGCCAGCAGCTTGGACGCGGCAGGCGATGAAGCTTTCTTT. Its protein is CASSLDAAGDEAFF.

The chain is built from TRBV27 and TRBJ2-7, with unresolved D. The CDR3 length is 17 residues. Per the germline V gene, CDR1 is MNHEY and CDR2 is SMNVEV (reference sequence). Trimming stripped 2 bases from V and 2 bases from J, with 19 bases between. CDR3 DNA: TGTGCCAGCAGTTTACAACCCGGCAGCAGGACGACCTACGAGCAGTACTTC. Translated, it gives CASSLQPGSRTTYEQYF.

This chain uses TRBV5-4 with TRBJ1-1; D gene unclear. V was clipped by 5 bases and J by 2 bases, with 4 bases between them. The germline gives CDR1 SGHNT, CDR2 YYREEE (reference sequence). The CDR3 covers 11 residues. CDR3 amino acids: CASRTNTEAFF. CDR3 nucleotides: TGTGCCAGCAGGACTAACACTGAAGCTTTCTTT.

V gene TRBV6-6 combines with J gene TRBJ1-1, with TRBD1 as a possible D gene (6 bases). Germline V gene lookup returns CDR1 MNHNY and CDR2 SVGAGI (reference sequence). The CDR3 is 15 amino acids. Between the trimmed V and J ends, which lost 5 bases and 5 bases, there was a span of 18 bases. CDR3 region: CASSTIFRGETEAFF. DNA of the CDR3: TGTGCCAGCAGTACCATATTTAGGGGGGAGACTGAAGCTTTCTTT.

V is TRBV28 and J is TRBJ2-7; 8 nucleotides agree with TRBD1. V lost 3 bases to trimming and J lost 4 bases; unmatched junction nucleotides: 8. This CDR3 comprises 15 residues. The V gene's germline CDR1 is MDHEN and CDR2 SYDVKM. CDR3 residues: CASSFPAGGGYEQYF. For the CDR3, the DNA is TGTGCCAGCAGTTTCCCCGCAGGGGGCGGTTACGAGCAGTACTTC.

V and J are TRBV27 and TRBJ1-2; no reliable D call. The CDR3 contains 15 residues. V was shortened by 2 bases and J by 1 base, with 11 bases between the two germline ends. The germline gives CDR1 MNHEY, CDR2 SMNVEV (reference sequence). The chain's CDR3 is CASSLDRAGNYGYTF. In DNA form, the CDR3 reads TGTGCCAGCAGTTTAGACCGGGCCGGTAACTATGGCTACACCTTC.

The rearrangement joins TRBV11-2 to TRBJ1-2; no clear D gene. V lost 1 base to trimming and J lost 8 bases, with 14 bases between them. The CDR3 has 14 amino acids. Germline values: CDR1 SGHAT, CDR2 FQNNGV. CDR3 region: CASSLVLGNGGYTF. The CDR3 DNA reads TGTGCCAGCAGCTTAGTTCTAGGGAATGGAGGCTACACCTTC.

The CDR3 loop reads CASSYSRGAYGYTF. In DNA form, the CDR3 reads TGTGCCAGCAGTTACTCTCGGGGGGCCTATGGCTACACCTTC. The V call is TRBV6-5, the J call TRBJ1-2; tentatively, D is TRBD1 (6 bases). Germline lookup yields CDR1 MNHEY and CDR2 SVGAGI. With 0 bases removed from V and 4 bases from J, the gap between germline ends came to 9 bases. CDR3 length equals 14 residues.

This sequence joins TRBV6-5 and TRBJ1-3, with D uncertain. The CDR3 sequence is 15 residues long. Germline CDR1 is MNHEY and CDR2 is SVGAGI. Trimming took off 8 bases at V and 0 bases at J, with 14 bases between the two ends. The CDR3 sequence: CASRRSSISGNTIYF. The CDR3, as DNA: TGTGCCAGCCGCCGCAGTTCTATCTCTGGAAACACCATATATTTT.

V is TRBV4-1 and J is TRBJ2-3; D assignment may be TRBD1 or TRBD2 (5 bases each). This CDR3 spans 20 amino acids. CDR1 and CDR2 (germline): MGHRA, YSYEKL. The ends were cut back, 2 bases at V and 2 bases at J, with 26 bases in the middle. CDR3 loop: CASSQRGLPEGLLYTDTQYF. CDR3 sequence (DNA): TGCGCCAGCAGCCAACGGGGCCTTCCCGAGGGCCTACTATACACAGATACGCAGTATTTT.

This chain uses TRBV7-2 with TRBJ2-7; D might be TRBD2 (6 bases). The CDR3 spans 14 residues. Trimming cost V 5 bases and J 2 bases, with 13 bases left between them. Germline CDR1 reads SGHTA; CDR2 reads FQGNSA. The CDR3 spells CASSPGTLAYEQYF. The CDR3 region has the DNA TGTGCCAGCAGCCCCGGGACTCTTGCCTACGAGCAGTACTTC. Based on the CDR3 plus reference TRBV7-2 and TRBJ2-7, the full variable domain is GAGVSQSPSNKVTEKGKDVELRCDPISGHTALYWYRQSLGQGLEFLIYFQGNSAPDKSGLPSDRFSAERTGGSVSTLTIQRTQQEDSAVYLCASSPGTLAYEQYFGPGTRLTVT.